This T cell receptor (beta chain) comes out of a study of memory CD8 T cells in hepatitis C reinfection. Study information: HCV reinfection: RNA-positive following two negative tests at least 60 days apart. Samples at peak reinfection came 3 to 8 weeks post-detection.

Germline V lookup: CDR1 SEHNR, CDR2 FQNEAQ (reference sequence). The CDR3 contains 14 residues. V shed 4 bases, J shed 4 bases, and the junction held 7 bases outside the gene matches. The method was immunoSEQ multiplex PCR; TCRdb's version includes in-frame clones alone and lacks a portion of them. The sample contains more than 35,000 clones, around nine tenths of which appear only once. The time point was: peak reinfection, 3 to 8 weeks after reinfection detection. Sorted cells were sequenced directly ex vivo without any in vitro expansion. Donors came from people who inject drugs enrolled in HEPCO, Canada. Total naive CD8 T cells were sorted as viable CD3+ CD8+ CD45RO- cells from a couple of donors.

Sequenced sample: naive CD8+ T cells sorted from blood. The TCR comes from a young man with hepatitis C virus infection. The chain has TRBV7-9 and TRBJ2-7; 7 bases fit TRBD2. This CDR3 is CASSSSGAAYEQYF. CDR3 sequence (DNA): TGTGCCAGCAGCTCCAGCGGGGCCGCTTACGAGCAGTACTTC.